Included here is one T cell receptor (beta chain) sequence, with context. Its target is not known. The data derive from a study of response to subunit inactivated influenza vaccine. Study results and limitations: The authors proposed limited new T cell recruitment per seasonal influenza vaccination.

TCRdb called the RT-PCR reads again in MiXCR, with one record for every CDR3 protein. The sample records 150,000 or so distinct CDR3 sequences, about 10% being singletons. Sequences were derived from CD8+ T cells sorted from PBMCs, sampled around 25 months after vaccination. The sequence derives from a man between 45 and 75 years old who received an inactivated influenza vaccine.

CDR3 in amino acids: CASSLGQILGHINNEQFF. The CDR3 nucleotides are TGTGCCAGCAGTTTGGGTCAGATACTAGGGCACATAAACAATGAGCAGTTCTTC. The chain employs TRBV12-3 or TRBV12-4 and TRBJ2-1; D might be TRBD2 (5 bases). This CDR3 contains 18 residues. Trimming removed 3 bases at V and 5 bases at J, with 23 bases between.